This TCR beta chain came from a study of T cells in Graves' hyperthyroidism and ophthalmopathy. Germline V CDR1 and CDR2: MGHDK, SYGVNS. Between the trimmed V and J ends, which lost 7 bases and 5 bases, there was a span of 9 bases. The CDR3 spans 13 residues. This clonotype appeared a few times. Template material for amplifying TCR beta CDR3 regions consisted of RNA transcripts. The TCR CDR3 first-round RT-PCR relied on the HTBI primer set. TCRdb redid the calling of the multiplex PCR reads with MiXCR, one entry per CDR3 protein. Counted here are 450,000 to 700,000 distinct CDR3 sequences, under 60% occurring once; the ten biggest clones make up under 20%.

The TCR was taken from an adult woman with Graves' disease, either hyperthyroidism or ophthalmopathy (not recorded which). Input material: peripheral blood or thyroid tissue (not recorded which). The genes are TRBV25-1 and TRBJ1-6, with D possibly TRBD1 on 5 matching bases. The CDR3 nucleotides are TGTGCCAGCACGACAGTTCATAATTCACCCCTCCACTTT. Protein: CASTTVHNSPLHF.